Here is one T cell receptor (beta chain) with its context. The data are from a study of cytomegalovirus exposure and HLA in healthy donors. The germline CDR1 and CDR2 sequences are GTSNPN and SVGIG (reference sequence). The CDR3 runs to 14 residues. The ends were cut back, 3 bases at V and 2 bases at J, with 13 bases in the middle. The primer mix had 60 Vbeta and 13 Jbeta primers. Sequencing used immunoSEQ multiplex PCR; TCRdb keeps in-frame clones, though not all of them. This sample has roughly 36,000 clones, with roughly 80% found just once. V is TRBV30 and J is TRBJ1-1; no definite D call. The TCR was taken from a male donor in good health and CMV-seronegative. The sample taken for sequencing was PBMCs. The CDR3 region is CAWSETTTNTEAFF. The CDR3 coding sequence is TGTGCCTGGAGCGAGACGACAACAAACACTGAAGCTTTCTTT.